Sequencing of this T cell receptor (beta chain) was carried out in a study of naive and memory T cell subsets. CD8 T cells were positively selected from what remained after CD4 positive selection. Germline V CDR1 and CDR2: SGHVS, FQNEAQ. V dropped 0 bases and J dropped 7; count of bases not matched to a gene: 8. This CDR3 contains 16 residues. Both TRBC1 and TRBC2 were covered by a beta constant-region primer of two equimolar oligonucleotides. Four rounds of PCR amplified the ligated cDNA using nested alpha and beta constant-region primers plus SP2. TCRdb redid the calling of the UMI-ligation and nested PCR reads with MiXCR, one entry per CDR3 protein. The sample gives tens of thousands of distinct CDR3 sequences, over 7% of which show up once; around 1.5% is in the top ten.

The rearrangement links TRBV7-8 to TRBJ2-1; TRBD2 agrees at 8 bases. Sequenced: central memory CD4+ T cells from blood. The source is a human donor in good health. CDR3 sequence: CASSLAVGVAGNEQFF. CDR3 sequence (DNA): TGTGCCAGCAGCTTAGCGGTCGGGGTAGCGGGGAATGAGCAGTTCTTC.